Below are 15 T cell receptor beta chains sequenced from a single sample in a study of cytotoxic CD8 clonotypes in ibrutinib-treated CLL. Sequencing was performed with immunoSEQ multiplex PCR; in TCRdb, only in-frame clones are kept and a portion is missing. The repertoire holds 30,000 or so clones, with roughly 62% as singletons. This material consisted of PBMCs, taken before ibrutinib treatment. The receptor set was obtained from a human donor with chronic lymphocytic leukemia.

The CDR3 protein is CASSARTGAYSNQPQHF. The CDR3 nucleotides read TGTGCCAGCAGCGCCCGGACAGGAGCATATAGCAATCAGCCCCAGCATTTT. V and J are TRBV7-8 and TRBJ1-5, with 7 bases matching TRBD1. Germline CDR1 and CDR2: SGHVS and FQNEAQ. Trimming at V came to 5 bases and at J to 0 bases, leaving 10 bases not matched to a gene. This CDR3 is 17 amino acids long.

This chain links TRBV2 with TRBJ1-1; D uncertain. The CDR3 sequence is 13 residues long. CDR1 and CDR2 from the germline V gene are SNHLY and FYNNEI. Trimming took 4 bases from V and 1 from J, leaving 7 bases between them. CDR3 sequence reads: CASSVTRNTEAFF. The CDR3 DNA sequence: TGTGCCAGCAGTGTCACAAGGAACACTGAAGCTTTCTTT. The full variable domain, its missing parts supplied by reference TRBV2 and TRBJ1-1, is EPEVTQTPSHQVTQMGQEVILRCVPISNHLYFYWYRQILGQKVEFLVSFYNNEISEKSEIFDDQFSVERPDGSNFTLKIRSTKLEDSAMYFCASSVTRNTEAFFGQGTRLTVV.

This clone has more than one count but fewer than ten. A read error may produce the germline difference seen at one junction end. The chain joins TRBV13 to TRBJ1-2, with 8 bases that match TRBD1. This CDR3 is 11 amino acids long. CDR1 and CDR2 from the germline V gene are PRHDT and FYEKMQ (reference sequence). CDR3 nucleotide sequence: TGTGCCAGCAGCCTAGGGACAGGAGGGACCTTC. Protein product: CASSLGTGGTF.

The chain carries TRBV28 and TRBJ2-7; TRBD2 aligns across 8 bases. V lost 2 bases to trimming and J lost 5 bases; unmatched junction nucleotides: 5. There are 14 residues in the CDR3. Germline CDR1 is MDHEN and CDR2 is SYDVKM. The CDR3 region has the DNA TGTGCCAGCAGTTTAAGCGGGAGTCGCCACGAGCAGTACTTC. It yields the protein CASSLSGSRHEQYF.

J is TRBJ2-1 and V is TRBV6-5; maybe TRBD1 (6 bases). Germline V lookup: CDR1 MNHEY, CDR2 SVGAGI. This CDR3 is 13 amino acids long. V was trimmed by 5 bases and J by 9 bases, leaving 14 bases between them. In nucleotides, the CDR3 is TGTGCCAGCAGTCCCAGGGGTGGCGGTGAGCAGTTCTTC. It yields the protein CASSPRGGGEQFF.

This clone has a single count. The chain employs TRBV7-9 and TRBJ1-2, with 9 bases matching TRBD1. CDR3 length: 18 amino acids. The V gene end was trimmed by 11 bases and the J gene end by 5 bases; junction bases not matched to a gene: 24. Germline V gene sequence: CDR1 SEHNR, CDR2 FQNEAQ (reference sequence). The CDR3 loop reads CAVQYLGVWTGAVYGYTF. DNA for the CDR3: TGTGCCGTCCAGTACCTAGGGGTGTGGACAGGGGCCGTTTATGGCTACACCTTC.

V and J are TRBV6-1 and TRBJ2-5; D remains unclear. Between the trimmed V and J ends, which lost 1 base and 2 bases, there was a span of 14 bases. The germline V gene has CDR1 MNHNS and CDR2 SASEGT. The length of the CDR3 is 16 residues. In nucleotides, the CDR3 is TGTGCCAGCAGTGAAGGCCCTAGTCTGGGGCAAGAGACCCAGTACTTC. It encodes CASSEGPSLGQETQYF.

CDR3 region: CASRGAGGSETQYF. DNA for the CDR3: TGTGCCAGTAGGGGAGCGGGAGGGTCGGAGACCCAGTACTTC. The V gene is TRBV19, the J gene TRBJ2-5, with 10 bases matching TRBD2. J gave up 5 bases and V 6 bases, and 6 bases lay outside the gene matches. The CDR3 runs to 14 residues. Germline V gene data show CDR1 as LNHDA and CDR2 as SQIVND (reference sequence).

The chain carries TRBV19 and TRBJ1-2, with TRBD1 matching 9 bases. Germline CDR1 reads LNHDA; CDR2 reads SQIVND (reference sequence). The CDR3 extends over 17 amino acids. V lost 5 bases to trimming and J lost 8 bases; unmatched junction nucleotides: 18. The CDR3 loop is CASSEYRDRVQKGGYTF. DNA of the CDR3: TGTGCCAGTAGTGAATACCGGGACAGGGTTCAAAAGGGCGGCTACACCTTC.

This chain uses TRBV4-1 with TRBJ1-5; D ambiguous. CDR1 is MGHRA, CDR2 YSYEKL, per germline. V was clipped by 1 base and J by 9 bases, with 19 bases between them. The CDR3 loop spans 16 amino acids. CDR3 bases: TGCGCCAGCAGCCAAGCTGACTTGATCGCCTATGGGCCCCAGCATTTT. It is translated as CASSQADLIAYGPQHF.

This clone was seen a handful of times. The CDR3 coding sequence is TGCGCCAGCAGTGAGGGTGGCAGGAGCTCCTACGAGCAGTACTTC. Amino acid sequence: CASSEGGRSSYEQYF. The genes are TRBV10-1 and TRBJ2-7, with D hard to call. Per the germline V gene, CDR1 is WNHNN and CDR2 is SYGVQD (reference sequence). This CDR3 contains 15 residues. The V and J ends lost 2 bases and 0 bases respectively, with 11 bases between them.

V usage is TRBV18 and J usage is TRBJ2-7; 7 bases line up with TRBD1. This CDR3 spans 14 amino acids. The V and J ends lost 0 bases and 2 bases, in that order; junction bases with no gene match: 1. Germline V gives CDR1 KGHSH, CDR2 LQKENI. CDR3 DNA: TGTGCCAGCTCACCACCGGGACAGACCTACGAGCAGTACTTC. It codes for CASSPPGQTYEQYF. Full variable domain (outside the CDR3, taken from reference TRBV18 and TRBJ2-7): NAGVMQNPRHLVRRRGQEARLRCSPMKGHSHVYWYRQLPEEGLKFMVYLQKENIIDESGMPKERFSAEFPKEGPSILRIQQVVRGDSAAYFCASSPPGQTYEQYFGPGTRLTVT.

The CDR3 DNA is TGTGCCAGCAGTTTGACCCAGGGGGGGACGCAGTATTTT. This translates into CASSLTQGGTQYF. V and J are TRBV27 and TRBJ2-3; perhaps D is TRBD1 or TRBD2 (7 bases each). Deletions cut 3 bases from V and 9 bases from J, with 13 bases between. CDR1 and CDR2 from the germline V gene are MNHEY and SMNVEV (reference sequence). The CDR3 consists of 13 residues.

Only one count was recorded for this clone. The rearrangement joins TRBV4-1 to TRBJ2-5; TRBD1 agrees at 8 bases. The CDR3 length is 15 residues. Germline CDR1 MGHRA, CDR2 YSYEKL. The ends lost 1 base at V and 3 bases at J; junction bases unmatched: 4. CDR3 residues: CASSQGRGRKETQYF. CDR3 nucleotides: TGCGCCAGCAGCCAAGGCAGGGGGCGCAAAGAGACCCAGTACTTC.

In this sample, this clone is medium-sized (0.01 to 0.1%). V usage is TRBV5-4 and J usage is TRBJ2-3, with 11 bases aligning to TRBD2. Trimming removed 7 bases from V and 0 bases from J; junction bases left unmatched: 13. CDR1 and CDR2 (germline): SGHNT, YYREEE (reference sequence). The CDR3 is 18 residues long. This chain's CDR3 is CASLRKTSGATSTDTQYF. CDR3 bases: TGTGCCAGCCTTCGAAAGACTAGCGGGGCCACTAGCACAGATACGCAGTATTTT.